The T cell receptor (beta chain) described here comes from a study of T cell repertoires in cytomegalovirus infection. In TCRdb, the reads were re-called with MiXCR into one record per CDR3 protein. The data show fewer than 900,000 distinct CDR3 sequences, with 25% to 35% seen just once and about 12% held by the top ten. There are 14 residues in the CDR3. Germline lookup yields CDR1 MNHNS and CDR2 SASEGT. V lost 8 bases and J lost 1, with 12 bases in between. A single count supports this clonotype. What it recognizes is unknown. This clonotype was sampled from a human donor in good health (CMV status not recorded). Some clones in this sample may be carry-over from other donors' samples. The sequences come from cultured CD8+ T cells from PBMCs, collected from culture after CMV antigen stimulation. The genes are TRBV6-1 and TRBJ1-5, with a possible D match to TRBD1 (5 bases). The CDR3 loop reads CASGDGESNQPQHF. In DNA, the CDR3 is TGTGCCAGCGGGGACGGAGAAAGCAATCAGCCCCAGCATTTT.